This passage covers 5 T cell receptor beta chains from one sample sequenced in a study of response to subunit inactivated influenza vaccine. TCRdb passed the RT-PCR reads through MiXCR, listing each CDR3 protein once. The table lists 430,000 or so distinct CDR3 sequences, about a tenth of them singletons, with over 9.5% in the top ten. The source material was PBMCs from blood, sampled about 40 days after vaccination. The source is a man aged 45 to 65 who received an inactivated influenza vaccine.

DNA for the CDR3: TGTGCCAGCAGCCAAGATTATTTAAGGGCGGCTAATGAAAAACTGTTTTTT. Its translation is CASSQDYLRAANEKLFF. This chain links TRBV4-2 with TRBJ1-4; no clear D. The CDR3 has 17 residues. Germline V gene sequence: CDR1 LGHNA, CDR2 YNFKEQ. Trimming removed 0 bases at V and 3 bases at J, with 14 bases between.

The rearrangement uses TRBV16 and TRBJ2-7; TRBD1 is a possible D gene (5 bases). CDR3 length: 13 amino acids. V lost 0 bases and J lost 5, with 8 bases in between. Germline V lookup: CDR1 KGHSY, CDR2 FQNENV. The CDR3 region has the DNA TGTGCCAGCAGCCAATCCACAGGTAACGAGCAGTACTTC. Its protein is CASSQSTGNEQYF.

The sample holds many counts of this clonotype. The V call is TRBV20-1, the J call TRBJ1-5; D gene uncertain. V lost 3 bases, J lost 7 bases, and 16 bases lay in between. The CDR3 contains 14 residues. Germline CDR1 is DFQATT and CDR2 is SNEGSKA (reference sequence). The CDR3 DNA sequence: TGCAGTGCTAGTGGGCAGAAACTTAGCCAGCCCCAGCATTTT. This translates into CSASGQKLSQPQHF.

In this sample, this clonotype turned up many times. The V gene is TRBV5-1, the J gene TRBJ2-5, with D possibly being TRBD2 (7 bases). This CDR3 is built from 15 residues. Per germline, CDR1 SGHRS and CDR2 YFSETQ. V was cut by 4 bases and J by 5 bases, with 18 bases left in between. In DNA, the CDR3 is TGCGCCAGCAGCAGCGGGACATCTACTGTGGAGACCCAGTACTTC. Translating gives CASSSGTSTVETQYF. The full variable domain, in which reference TRBV5-1 and TRBJ2-5 provide the parts outside the CDR3, is KAGVTQTPRYLIKTRGQQVTLSCSPISGHRSVSWYQQTPGQGLQFLFEYFSETQRNKGNFPGRFSGRQFSNSRSEMNVSTLELGDSALYLCASSSGTSTVETQYFGPGTRLLVL.

This chain joins TRBV7-2 and TRBJ2-5; D gene unclear. V lost 5 bases and J 1 base, leaving 14 bases between the germline ends. CDR1 and CDR2 (germline): SGHTA, FQGNSA. This CDR3 comprises 15 residues. Written as DNA, the CDR3 is TGTGCCAGCAGCCCGAGGTCCGGCCCCCAAGAGACCCAGTACTTC. Translated: CASSPRSGPQETQYF.